The 11 T cell receptor beta chains given below trace back to one sample, sequenced in a study of T cell responses to AZD1222 COVID-19 vaccine. Sequencing was performed with immunoSEQ multiplex PCR; in TCRdb, only in-frame clones are kept and a portion is missing. The repertoire has tens of thousands of clones, approximately 89% of them found once; the top ten carry about 2%. Sequenced here: peripheral blood, sampled on day 0 of AZD1222 vaccination. The receptor source for this set is an adult in good health.

The rearrangement joins TRBV29-1 to TRBJ2-6, with 16 bases lining up with TRBD2. The CDR3 extends over 18 amino acids. Trimming took 6 bases from V and 4 from J; bases not matched to a gene: 9. Germline assignment: CDR1 SQVTM and CDR2 ANQGSEA. Here the CDR3 reads CSVLGTSGRAAGANVLTF. The DNA of the CDR3 is TGCAGCGTCCTCGGGACTAGCGGGAGGGCCGCAGGGGCCAACGTCCTGACTTTC.

V gene TRBV12-3 or TRBV12-4 combines with J gene TRBJ1-2, with D unclear. This CDR3 has 12 amino acids. The V gene lost 6 bases and the J gene lost 7 bases, with 12 bases spanning the gap. The CDR3 spells CASSPIPAGYTF. The CDR3 DNA reads TGTGCCAGCAGCCCTATACCTGCTGGCTACACCTTC.

To note about this clone: Additional DNA sequences in this sample encode the identical CDR3. The CDR3 DNA follows: TGCGCCAGCAGCCAAGGTCGGTCCTACGAGCAGTACTTC. Amino acid sequence: CASSQGRSYEQYF. The V call is TRBV4-3, the J call TRBJ2-7; D is ambiguous. CDR3 length: 13 residues. Trimming took off 1 base at V and 1 base at J, with 5 bases between the two ends. Germline values: CDR1 LGHNA, CDR2 YSLEER.

V and J are TRBV15 and TRBJ2-7, with D possibly matching TRBD2 (6 bases). V lost 6 bases and J lost 3, with 18 bases in between. Per the germline V gene, CDR1 is LNHNV and CDR2 is YYDKDF (reference sequence). The CDR3 is 15 amino acids. The DNA for the CDR3 is TGTGCCACCAGTCCCGGTGGGACTTTAATCTACGAGCAGTACTTC. This encodes CATSPGGTLIYEQYF.

The chain is built from TRBV6-5 and TRBJ2-2; D is perhaps TRBD1 or TRBD2 (5 bases each). The CDR3 loop spans 12 amino acids. V was shortened by 11 bases and J by 5 bases, with 12 bases between the two germline ends. CDR1 MNHEY and CDR2 SVGAGI come from the germline V gene. The CDR3 is CAAARETGELFF. CDR3 nucleotide sequence: TGTGCCGCAGCCAGGGAGACCGGGGAGCTGTTTTTT.

The rearrangement uses TRBV6-5 and TRBJ2-7; a possible D gene is TRBD2 (7 bases). CDR3 length: 14 residues. Germline V gives CDR1 MNHEY, CDR2 SVGAGI. Trimming left V 2 bases short and J 7 bases short, with 15 bases between. Written as DNA, the CDR3 is TGTGCCAGCAGTTACGTGGGGGGGCTTGGTGAGCAGTACTTC. This sequence encodes CASSYVGGLGEQYF.

The chain recombines TRBV3-1 (or the pseudogene TRBV3-2) with TRBJ1-1, with TRBD1 as a possible D gene (5 bases). V lost 2 bases to trimming and J lost 0 bases, with 13 bases between them. This CDR3 has 16 residues. The germline CDR1 and CDR2 sequences are LGHDT and YNNKEL (reference sequence). CDR3 region: CASSQRFGAVNTEAFF. The CDR3 coding sequence is TGTGCCAGCAGCCAACGGTTCGGGGCTGTGAACACTGAAGCTTTCTTT.

This chain connects TRBV5-1 to TRBJ2-2, with D tentatively TRBD2 (6 bases). Germline CDR1 and CDR2: SGHRS and YFSETQ. Trimming stripped 4 bases from V and 0 bases from J, with 13 bases between. CDR3 length: 16 amino acids. Here the CDR3 DNA reads TGCGCCAGCAGCCCGGGGCTAGCGACGAACACCGGGGAGCTGTTTTTT. Translating gives CASSPGLATNTGELFF.

This chain connects TRBV5-1 to TRBJ2-6, with 15 bases that match TRBD2. Unmatched junction bases numbered 2, after V lost 4 bases and J lost 0 bases. Germline assignment: CDR1 SGHRS and CDR2 YFSETQ. The CDR3 is made up of 18 amino acids. The CDR3 nucleotides read TGCGCCAGCAGCCGGGGACTAGCGGGAGGCTCTGGGGCCAACGTCCTGACTTTC. Protein product: CASSRGLAGGSGANVLTF.

The V call is TRBV5-5, the J call TRBJ2-2, with TRBD1 matching over 9 bases. Trimming cost V 3 bases and J 5 bases; bases outside gene matches: 2. The CDR3 runs 14 residues. CDR1 SGHKS and CDR2 YYEKEE come from the germline V gene (reference sequence). CDR3 sequence reads: CASSWGQGTGELFF. CDR3 in DNA: TGTGCCAGCAGCTGGGGACAGGGAACCGGGGAGCTGTTTTTT.

The V and J genes are TRBV30 and TRBJ1-2; D ambiguous. Germline V gives CDR1 GTSNPN, CDR2 SVGIG (reference sequence). The CDR3 is 14 amino acids. Trimming left V 4 bases short and J 4 bases short, with 16 bases between. CDR3 in amino acids: CAWTLPRTAYGYTF. The CDR3, as DNA: TGTGCCTGGACCCTCCCGCGGACCGCCTATGGCTACACCTTC. The variable domain in full, with the rest retrieved from reference TRBV30 and TRBJ1-2, is SQTIHQWPATLVQPVGSPLSLECTVEGTSNPNLYWYRQAAGRGLQLLFYSVGIGQISSEVPQNLSASRPQDRQFILSSKKLLLSDSGFYLCAWTLPRTAYGYTFGSGTRLTVV.